The rows below give T cell receptor beta chains drawn from one sample of a study of T cell responses to AZD1222 COVID-19 vaccine. Sequenced by immunoSEQ multiplex PCR; TCRdb stores in-frame clones only, minus some. The sample yields about 160,000 clones, 92% seen once. Sequencing was performed on peripheral blood, taken 28 days after the second AZD1222 dose. Source of these receptors: an adult who received the AZD1222 COVID-19 vaccine. Each CDR3 is given with its conserved first and last residue. The order of the fields is clone size, V gene, D gene, J gene, CDR3 DNA, CDR3 protein. D genes are given only for firm matches. Clone size is stated in some rows and not others, as once, few, many or a class when expanded.

size: NA; V: TRBV28; D: TRBD2; J: TRBJ2-2; DNA: TGTGCCAGCAGTCCACCTCTAGCGGGAGAAACCGGGGAGCTGTTTTTT; CDR3: CASSPPLAGETGELFF
size: few; V: TRBV24-1; D: NA; J: TRBJ2-2; DNA: TGTGCCACCAGTGATGTCAGGAAAAACACCGGGGAGCTGTTTTTT; CDR3: CATSDVRKNTGELFF
size: NA; V: TRBV28; D: TRBD1; J: TRBJ1-2; DNA: TGTGCCAGCACCCTCGGGACAGCCTATGGCTACACCTTC; CDR3: CASTLGTAYGYTF
size: many; V: TRBV11-1; D: TRBD1; J: TRBJ2-7; DNA: TGTGCCAGCAGAAATACAGGGGCGGCCTACGAGCAGTACTTC; CDR3: CASRNTGAAYEQYF
size: NA; V: TRBV10-3; D: TRBD1; J: TRBJ2-3; DNA: TGTGCCATCAGCAAGGGACAGGGGGGCGCAGATACGCAGTATTTT; CDR3: CAISKGQGGADTQYF
size: NA; V: TRBV5-1; D: NA; J: TRBJ2-7; DNA: TGCGCCAGCAGCGTACAGGGGGGGCCCTACGAGCAGTACTTC; CDR3: CASSVQGGPYEQYF
size: NA; V: TRBV7-2; D: NA; J: TRBJ2-2; DNA: TGTGCCAGCAGCTTAGGCCGCCCTGAACGGGGGAGCACCGGGGAGCTGTTTTTT; CDR3: CASSLGRPERGSTGELFF
size: NA; V: TRBV18; D: NA; J: TRBJ2-3; DNA: TGTGCCAGCTCACCGACTCAAATAGGGGAATCGACGCAGTATTTT; CDR3: CASSPTQIGESTQYF
size: NA; V: TRBV11-2; D: TRBD2; J: TRBJ2-1; DNA: TGTGCCAGCAGCCCGTGGACTAGCGGTGACAATGAGCAGTTCTTC; CDR3: CASSPWTSGDNEQFF
size: NA; V: TRBV18; D: NA; J: TRBJ1-4; DNA: TGTGCCAGCTCACCGTCAGCCTATAATGAAAAACTGTTTTTT; CDR3: CASSPSAYNEKLFF
size: NA; V: TRBV4-2; D: NA; J: TRBJ2-2; DNA: TGTGCCAGCAGCCAAGTCAGGCAGATCACCGGGGAGCTGTTTTTT; CDR3: CASSQVRQITGELFF
size: NA; V: TRBV30; D: TRBD2; J: TRBJ2-7; DNA: TGTGCCTGGAGGGGACTAGCGAAATACGAGCAGTACTTC; CDR3: CAWRGLAKYEQYF
size: NA; V: TRBV19; D: NA; J: TRBJ1-2; DNA: TGTGCCAGTACCCGGACTCGCCGGGACTATGGCTACACCTTC; CDR3: CASTRTRRDYGYTF
size: NA; V: TRBV12-3/TRBV12-4; D: NA; J: TRBJ1-5; DNA: TGTGCCAGCAGTCCAAATATCATGCCCCAGCATTTT; CDR3: CASSPNIMPQHF
size: once; V: TRBV19; D: TRBD1; J: TRBJ1-5; DNA: TGTGCCAGTAGTCCGACAGGGATGATACAGCCCCAGCATTTT; CDR3: CASSPTGMIQPQHF
size: NA; V: TRBV18; D: NA; J: TRBJ1-6; DNA: TGTGCCAGCTCACCATCTACGGGGGGGAATTCACCCCTCCACTTT; CDR3: CASSPSTGGNSPLHF